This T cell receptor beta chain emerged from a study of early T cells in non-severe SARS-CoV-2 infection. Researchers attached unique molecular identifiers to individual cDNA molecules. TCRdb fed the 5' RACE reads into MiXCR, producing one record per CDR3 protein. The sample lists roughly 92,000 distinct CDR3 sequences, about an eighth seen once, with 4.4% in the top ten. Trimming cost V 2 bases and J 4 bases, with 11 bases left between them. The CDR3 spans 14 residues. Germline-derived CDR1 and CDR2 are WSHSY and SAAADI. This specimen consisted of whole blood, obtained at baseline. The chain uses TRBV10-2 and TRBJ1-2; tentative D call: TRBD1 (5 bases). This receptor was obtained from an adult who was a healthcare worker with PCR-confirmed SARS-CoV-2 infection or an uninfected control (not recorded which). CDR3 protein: CASSENERGYGYTF. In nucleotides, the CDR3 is TGCGCCAGCAGTGAGAACGAAAGGGGCTATGGCTACACCTTC.